The 19 T cell receptor beta chains reported below all come from one sample, sequenced in a study of blood T cell repertoires in COVID-19. Libraries were prepared by immunoSEQ multiplex PCR; TCRdb keeps only in-frame clonotypes and omits some of them. The sample lists 120,000 or so clones, 70% to 90% occurring once. Sequenced input: peripheral blood. These TCRs come from a man aged 35-49 years with acute or convalescent COVID-19.

The chain links TRBV7-9 to TRBJ1-1; weak D call: TRBD1 (6 bases). V lost 0 bases and J lost 0, with 8 bases in between. This CDR3 contains 15 residues. Looked up from germline, CDR1 is SEHNR and CDR2 is FQNEAQ (reference sequence). The CDR3 sequence: CASSLANRVNTEAFF. Here the CDR3 DNA reads TGTGCCAGCAGCTTAGCAAACAGGGTGAACACTGAAGCTTTCTTT.

The chain carries TRBV6-5 and TRBJ1-3; D is perhaps TRBD1 (5 bases). This CDR3 region has 15 residues. V was clipped by 4 bases and J by 1 base, with 11 bases between them. Germline values: CDR1 MNHEY, CDR2 SVGAGI. The CDR3 DNA sequence: TGTGCCAGCAGTTTACAGGATGGGTCTGGAAACACCATATATTTT. This encodes CASSLQDGSGNTIYF.

J is TRBJ1-3 and V is TRBV5-1; D ambiguous. Trimming took 5 bases from V and 4 from J, leaving 13 bases between them. The germline V gene has CDR1 SGHRS and CDR2 YFSETQ. The CDR3 length is 14 residues. CDR3 in amino acids: CASSPLSGGNTIYF. The CDR3 coding sequence is TGCGCCAGCAGTCCGCTATCGGGAGGAAACACCATATATTTT.

This chain joins TRBV6-5 and TRBJ2-5; possibly TRBD2 for D (6 bases). Per germline, CDR1 MNHEY and CDR2 SVGAGI. The CDR3 spans 15 residues. The germline V and J ends were trimmed by 5 bases and 8 bases, with 21 bases remaining between them. The CDR3 is CASSNLAGRLGTQYF. CDR3 nucleotide sequence: TGTGCCAGCAGTAACCTGGCGGGGCGCCTAGGTACCCAGTACTTC.

This rearrangement joins TRBV7-9 to TRBJ1-2, with D possibly TRBD1 on 6 matching bases. Germline V CDR1 and CDR2: SEHNR, FQNEAQ (reference sequence). With 3 bases removed from V and 9 bases from J, the gap between germline ends came to 8 bases. This CDR3 has 11 residues. The CDR3 loop is CASSLTGRYTF. The CDR3 nucleotides are TGTGCCAGCAGCTTGACAGGACGCTACACCTTC.

The V and J genes are TRBV7-3 and TRBJ2-1; D unclear. V dropped 4 bases and J dropped 11 bases, with 15 bases sitting between them. This CDR3 comprises 13 residues. Germline V gives CDR1 SGHTA, CDR2 FQGTGA. The CDR3 coding sequence is TGTGCCAGCAGCTCCTTCGGAGATTCGAAGCAGTTCTTC. Translating it yields CASSSFGDSKQFF.

This clone was picked up a small number of times. The chain employs TRBV6-2 or TRBV6-3 and TRBJ2-1, with 7 bases identical to TRBD2. The CDR3 is 12 residues long. V lost 7 bases to trimming and J lost 9 bases; unmatched junction nucleotides: 6. From germline, CDR1 is MNHEY and CDR2 SVGEGT. The CDR3 protein is CASTPGRVEQFF. CDR3 bases: TGTGCCAGCACCCCTGGGAGGGTTGAGCAGTTCTTC.

This clone was recorded at least ten times. V usage is TRBV6-1 and J usage is TRBJ1-2; D uncertain. This CDR3 has 14 residues. The germline V gene encodes CDR1 MNHNS and CDR2 SASEGT. Trimming pared 2 bases from V and 5 bases from J, leaving 12 bases between. The CDR3 here is CASSELNSIYGYTF. The DNA for the CDR3 is TGTGCCAGCAGTGAATTGAACAGTATTTATGGCTACACCTTC.

The rearrangement uses TRBV5-8 and TRBJ1-5; a possible D gene is TRBD1 (5 bases). The CDR3 is made up of 16 amino acids. V lost 4 bases to trimming and J lost 0 bases, with 14 bases between them. Per germline, CDR1 SGHTS and CDR2 YDEGEE. CDR3 loop: CASSVRQRNSNQPQHF. The DNA of the CDR3 is TGTGCCAGCAGCGTTAGACAGCGAAATAGCAATCAGCCCCAGCATTTT.

The chain joins TRBV6-2 or TRBV6-3 to TRBJ1-6; D is ambiguous. Trimming shortened V by 0 bases and J by 8 bases, and 17 bases separated the two germline ends. The CDR3 totals 17 residues. Germline V gives CDR1 MNHEY, CDR2 SVGEGT. The CDR3 DNA is TGTGCCAGCAGTTACTCCTATCGATACCCGAGGGATTCACCCCTCCACTTT. This encodes CASSYSYRYPRDSPLHF.

V and J are TRBV6-5 and TRBJ2-2; 8 bases agree with TRBD1. In germline, CDR1 is MNHEY, CDR2 SVGAGI. With 0 bases clipped from V and 4 bases from J, the junction kept 1 base outside the gene matches. The CDR3 contains 15 residues. CDR3 bases: TGTGCCAGCAGTTACTCGACAGGGGTCACCGGGGAGCTGTTTTTT. The encoded protein is CASSYSTGVTGELFF.

This chain connects TRBV19 to TRBJ2-1, with TRBD2 matching 16 bases. The CDR3 totals 15 residues. The V gene end was trimmed by 7 bases and the J gene end by 8 bases; junction bases not matched to a gene: 5. Per germline, CDR1 LNHDA and CDR2 SQIVND (reference sequence). The CDR3 sequence is CASTGLAGGPDEQFF. The CDR3 DNA follows: TGTGCCAGTACGGGACTAGCGGGAGGGCCAGATGAGCAGTTCTTC.

The gene calls are TRBV29-1 and TRBJ1-1; D is perhaps TRBD1 (6 bases). The V end lost 7 bases, the J end lost 5 bases, and 20 bases lay between the germline ends. Germline V CDR1 and CDR2: SQVTM, ANQGSEA. The length of the CDR3 is 14 residues. CDR3 amino acids: CSARYRELGTEAFF. The CDR3 bases are TGCAGCGCGAGATACAGGGAGTTAGGAACTGAAGCTTTCTTT.

The chain recombines TRBV11-3 with TRBJ2-1; tentative D call: TRBD2 (7 bases). Trimming shortened V by 2 bases and J by 7 bases, and 18 bases separated the two germline ends. Per the germline V gene, CDR1 is SGHNT and CDR2 is YENEEA. The CDR3 loop spans 16 amino acids. The DNA for the CDR3 is TGTGCCAGCAGCTTAAGTACGGGGGGCGCGGGGAATGAGCAGTTCTTC. Residues: CASSLSTGGAGNEQFF.

This clone was detected only a few times. The CDR3 DNA follows: TGTGCCAGCAGCGGCCGACGGGGTGGCTACACCTTC. This sequence encodes CASSGRRGGYTF. The chain recombines TRBV11-1 with TRBJ1-2, with unresolved D. With 5 bases removed from V and 7 bases from J, the gap between germline ends came to 11 bases. CDR1 SGHAT and CDR2 FQDESV come from the germline V gene (reference sequence). This CDR3 spans 12 amino acids.

The chain combines TRBV27 with TRBJ1-5; a possible D gene is TRBD1 (6 bases). CDR1 and CDR2 from the germline V gene are MNHEY and SMNVEV (reference sequence). CDR3 size: 20 residues. Trimming took 5 bases from V and 0 from J, leaving 26 bases between them. CDR3 region: CASSPYTPQQGGYSNQPQHF. In nucleotides, the CDR3 is TGTGCCAGCAGTCCTTACACCCCTCAACAGGGTGGGTATAGCAATCAGCCCCAGCATTTT.

This clone was detected only once. At one end the junction does not follow the germline gene, possibly because of a read error. CDR3 bases: TGTGCCAGCAGCAATGACCGGGATTGGAACTTC. This translates into CASSNDRDWNF. The J gene is TRBJ2-7, the V gene TRBV12-3 or TRBV12-4; a possible D gene is TRBD2 (5 bases). The CDR3 runs to 11 residues.

V gene TRBV14 combines with J gene TRBJ1-2; TRBD1 is a possible D gene (6 bases). The CDR3 length is 14 residues. Germline V lookup: CDR1 SGHDN, CDR2 FVKESK. Trimming shortened V by 1 base and J by 7 bases, and 13 bases separated the two germline ends. DNA of the CDR3: TGTGCCAGCAGCCAAGCCAGAAGGGGGGGTGGCTACACCTTC. Translating it yields CASSQARRGGGYTF.

The rearrangement links TRBV5-5 to TRBJ2-3; 7 positions match TRBD1. Germline V gene sequence: CDR1 SGHKS, CDR2 YYEKEE (reference sequence). J lost 3 bases, V lost 4 bases, and 14 bases had no gene match. The CDR3 spans 17 residues. The DNA of the CDR3 is TGTGCCAGCAGCGCACAGCCGGGACAGACTAAAACAGATACGCAGTATTTT. Translated, it gives CASSAQPGQTKTDTQYF.